This is a list of T cell receptor beta chains from one sample in a study of shared clonotypes between healthy human individuals. The repertoire was sequenced with immunoSEQ multiplex PCR; TCRdb's copy has only in-frame clones and lacks some. The data hold roughly 590,000 clones, with roughly 95% observed a single time. Sample: naive CD8+ T cells sorted from blood. The receptors shown here come from a woman in her twenties or thirties in good health. The CDR3 runs from the conserved cysteine through the conserved F or W.

>TRBV15
CATSRDRGTGFAGELFF
>TRBV7-9
CASSLASRGPWSGNTIYF
>TRBV6-1
CASSEPPGLDFDTQYF
>TRBV4-1
CASSQDSLAALTDTQYF
>TRBV28
CASSKRFSGNTIYF
>TRBV28
CASTFPVNTEAFF
>TRBV2
CASSVWESYNEQFF
>TRBV10-2
CASSKPVGRIHEQYF
>TRBV27
CASCSGGTSYNEQFF
>TRBV6-1
CASSFEGLAGHEQFF
>TRBV5-4
CASSLALAGMYEQFF
>TRBV7-2
CASSGRTSGTSTDTQYF
>TRBV4-1
CASSQEASGGPLEQYF
>TRBV28
CASGRTGRRGQQYF
>TRBV28
CASSLGTGLHEQYF
>TRBV5-1
CASSLEVGGTSTYEQYF
>TRBV7-9
CASRRTGPQETQYF
>TRBV13
CASSLGLIANTGELFF
>TRBV14
CASRRSGATGELFF
>TRBV18
CASSPNRHEQYF
>TRBV29-1
CSVIPGQGARRYEQYF
>TRBV7-9
CASSTGGNEQFF
>TRBV7-7
CASSLGSGADNEQFF
>TRBV5-4
CASSLDVSSGSGQYF
>TRBV28
CASRTGSYNEQFF
>TRBV9
CASSDSSNSATGNTIYF
>TRBV7-9
CASSPTSNTEAFF
>TRBV13
CASSLGGLAGGPSWEQYF
>TRBV28
CATFSGQGGTGELFF
>TRBV6-1
CASSQGETLGQPQHF